This passage covers 17 T cell receptor beta chains from one sample sequenced in a study of cytomegalovirus exposure and HLA in healthy donors. Here immunoSEQ multiplex PCR was the method, and the copy in TCRdb shows in-frame clones only, minus some. Here the sample spans approximately 90,000 clones, around 96% being singletons. The material sequenced was PBMCs. These receptors were taken from a man younger than 35 in good health and CMV-seronegative.

The chain couples TRBV2 to TRBJ1-2, with 8 nucleotides matching TRBD1. This CDR3 comprises 15 residues. V lost 7 bases, J lost 2 bases, and 9 bases stayed unmatched. The V gene's germline CDR1 is SNHLY and CDR2 FYNNEI. The chain's CDR3 is CASTYTGQVNYGYTF. The CDR3 nucleotides are TGTGCCAGCACCTATACGGGACAGGTGAACTATGGCTACACCTTC.

This sequence joins TRBV10-2 and TRBJ1-1; unclear D gene. The CDR3 contains 11 residues. With 2 bases removed from V and 7 bases from J, the gap between germline ends came to 5 bases. The germline V gene encodes CDR1 WSHSY and CDR2 SAAADI. CDR3 in amino acids: CASSEGGEAFF. The CDR3 bases are TGCGCCAGCAGTGAGGGAGGTGAAGCTTTCTTT.

This clone occurred once. The gene calls are TRBV5-4 and TRBJ1-2; D is perhaps TRBD1 (5 bases). Germline assignment: CDR1 SGHNT and CDR2 YYREEE (reference sequence). This CDR3 spans 15 amino acids. Between the trimmed V and J ends, which lost 0 bases and 4 bases, there was a span of 13 bases. This CDR3 reads CASSLDRPPGYGYTF. In DNA, the CDR3 is TGTGCCAGCAGCTTGGACAGGCCCCCGGGCTATGGCTACACCTTC.

The CDR3 coding sequence is TGTGCCATCAGTGAGCTAGCTGGGGAGGCAGATACGCAGTATTTT. It is translated as CAISELAGEADTQYF. The J gene is TRBJ2-3, the V gene TRBV10-3, with D possibly being TRBD2 (6 bases). Germline-derived CDR1 and CDR2 are ENHRY and SYGVKD. Deletions cut 2 bases from V and 4 bases from J, with 13 bases between. CDR3 size: 15 residues.

V is TRBV2 and J is TRBJ1-2; 9 bases are shared with TRBD1. Germline V lookup: CDR1 SNHLY, CDR2 FYNNEI. The CDR3 has 17 residues. After removal of 7 bases from V and 2 bases from J, the junction contained 14 bases not matched to a gene. The CDR3 spells CASTSKRQGDSNYGYTF. The DNA of the CDR3 is TGTGCCAGCACATCAAAAAGACAGGGGGACTCCAACTATGGCTACACCTTC.

Only one count was recorded for this clone. This rearrangement joins TRBV15 to TRBJ2-7, with D maybe TRBD1 (6 bases). The V and J ends lost 1 base and 1 base respectively, with 11 bases between them. Germline V lookup: CDR1 LNHNV, CDR2 YYDKDF (reference sequence). CDR3 size: 15 residues. In DNA, the CDR3 is TGTGCCACCAGCAGAGTGGCAGGGGATTCCTACGAGCAGTACTTC. Translation gives CATSRVAGDSYEQYF.

The V gene is TRBV18, the J gene TRBJ1-1; TRBD1 agrees at 7 bases. The germline gives CDR1 KGHSH, CDR2 LQKENI. CDR3 length: 18 residues. With 2 bases clipped from V and 1 base from J, the junction kept 13 bases outside the gene matches. This CDR3 is CASSPLDHSTGTNTEAFF. The DNA of the CDR3 is TGTGCCAGCTCACCATTGGACCATTCGACAGGGACGAACACTGAAGCTTTCTTT.

The rearrangement uses TRBV2 and TRBJ1-2; D remains unclear. V gave up 1 base and J gave up 8 bases, with 5 bases separating them. Germline-derived CDR1 and CDR2 are SNHLY and FYNNEI. This CDR3 has 11 residues. The chain's CDR3 is CASSEGAGYTF. For the CDR3, the DNA is TGTGCCAGCAGTGAAGGAGCAGGCTACACCTTC. Full variable domain (missing parts from reference TRBV2 and TRBJ1-2): EPEVTQTPSHQVTQMGQEVILRCVPISNHLYFYWYRQILGQKVEFLVSFYNNEISEKSEIFDDQFSVERPDGSNFTLKIRSTKLEDSAMYFCASSEGAGYTFGSGTRLTVV.

The J gene is TRBJ2-1, the V gene TRBV9; 7 positions match TRBD1. Germline CDR1 and CDR2: SGDLS and YYNGEE. V dropped 4 bases and J dropped 5; count of bases not matched to a gene: 0. This CDR3 has 12 residues. CDR3 nucleotide sequence: TGTGCCAGCAGCACAGGGGACAATGAGCAGTTCTTC. Its translation: CASSTGDNEQFF.

This clone was seen a single time. This chain connects TRBV6-5 to TRBJ2-1; tentative D call: TRBD1 (5 bases). In germline, CDR1 is MNHEY, CDR2 SVGAGI. V was trimmed by 2 bases and J by 5 bases, leaving 10 bases between them. This CDR3 is built from 14 residues. CDR3 in amino acids: CASSYQGRDNEQFF. The CDR3 DNA follows: TGTGCCAGCAGTTACCAGGGAAGGGACAATGAGCAGTTCTTC.

This chain uses TRBV7-6 with TRBJ1-5; D is unresolved. V was pared by 2 bases and J by 4 bases, with 6 bases between. CDR3 size: 13 residues. Germline CDR1 is SGHVS and CDR2 is FNYEAQ. CDR3: CASSLKENQPQHF. CDR3 sequence (DNA): TGTGCCAGCAGCTTAAAAGAGAATCAGCCCCAGCATTTT.

The chain has TRBV7-8 and TRBJ2-7; D possibly corresponds to TRBD2 (5 bases). The CDR3 has 14 residues. Germline CDR1 reads SGHVS; CDR2 reads FQNEAQ. V lost 4 bases and J lost 6, with 16 bases in between. CDR3 DNA sequence: TGTGCCAGCAGCTCACGGGAAACTTTGGGCGAGCAGTACTTC. This sequence encodes CASSSRETLGEQYF. The full variable domain, completed using reference TRBV7-8 and TRBJ2-7, is GAGVSQSPRYKVAKRGQDVALRCDPISGHVSLFWYQQALGQGPEFLTYFQNEAQLDKSGLPSDRFFAERPEGSVSTLKIQRTQQEDSAVYLCASSSRETLGEQYFGPGTRLTVT.

The chain combines TRBV5-4 with TRBJ2-1, with a tentative D call TRBD2 (6 bases). The CDR3 contains 13 residues. V lost 1 base and J 8 bases, leaving 10 bases between the germline ends. Germline V gene sequence: CDR1 SGHNT, CDR2 YYREEE (reference sequence). The CDR3, as DNA: TGTGCCAGCAGCTTGCGATTAGCGGATGAGCAGTTCTTC. It translates to CASSLRLADEQFF.

The CDR3 coding sequence is TGTGCCAGCAGCTTTTCACTAGCGGGAGAGACCCAGTACTTC. Translated: CASSFSLAGETQYF. The rearrangement joins TRBV7-9 to TRBJ2-5; 9 nucleotides line up with TRBD2. With 3 bases clipped from V and 4 bases from J, the junction kept 3 bases outside the gene matches. This CDR3 is 14 amino acids long. Per the germline V gene, CDR1 is SEHNR and CDR2 is FQNEAQ (reference sequence).

This chain joins TRBV7-3 and TRBJ2-1; possibly TRBD2 for D (6 bases). V was pared by 5 bases and J by 6 bases, with 17 bases between. The CDR3 covers 15 residues. Germline V CDR1 and CDR2: SGHTA, FQGTGA. The CDR3 bases are TGTGCCAGCAGCCCCGGAGTAGCGGCTTTCAATGAGCAGTTCTTC. Protein: CASSPGVAAFNEQFF.

The gene calls are TRBV4-1 and TRBJ2-1; D remains ambiguous. V lost 1 base and J lost 12, with 10 bases in between. The germline CDR1 and CDR2 sequences are MGHRA and YSYEKL. The CDR3 runs 12 residues. The CDR3 region is CASSQGPSSQFF. CDR3 sequence (DNA): TGCGCCAGCAGCCAAGGGCCATCTTCGCAGTTCTTC.

The V gene is TRBV6-7, the J gene TRBJ2-7; 7 bases are shared with TRBD1. TRBV6-7 falls under the ORF class, with uncertain function. This CDR3 region has 21 residues. J lost 2 bases, V lost 2 bases, and 24 bases had no gene match. The CDR3 DNA reads TGTGCCAGCAGTTACCGCAAAACAAAAATGAAGACAGGGACCTCGGCCTACGAGCAGTACGTC. Encoded protein: CASSYRKTKMKTGTSAYEQYV.